This is a list of T cell receptor beta chains from one sample in a study of blood T cell repertoires in COVID-19. Sequencing used immunoSEQ multiplex PCR; TCRdb keeps in-frame clones, though not all of them. This sample has 250,000 to 350,000 clones, with about 92% found just once. Sequenced material: PBMCs or T cells enriched from blood (not recorded which). These receptors came from a man in his sixties who had recovered from COVID-19. CDR3s include the opening cysteine and the closing phenylalanine or tryptophan. The D gene is left open where the match is weak. The size field is filled for only some rows; it gives once, few, many or a size class.

J	V	size	D	CDR3	DNA
TRBJ2-1	TRBV5-1	.	TRBD2	CASSILAGGPYNEQFF	TGCGCCAGCAGCATTCTAGCGGGAGGGCCTTACAATGAGCAGTTCTTC
TRBJ2-1	TRBV9	.	TRBD2	CASSPTAGGTYNEQFF	TGTGCCAGCAGCCCCACAGCGGGAGGTACCTACAATGAGCAGTTCTTC
TRBJ1-3	TRBV9	.	.	CASSVGGRPGNTIYF	TGTGCCAGCAGCGTGGGGGGACGACCTGGAAACACCATATATTTT
TRBJ2-5	TRBV3-1/TRBV3-2	.	TRBD2	CASSQGTSGGQETQYF	TGTGCCAGCAGCCAAGGGACTAGCGGGGGCCAAGAGACCCAGTACTTC
TRBJ2-1	TRBV11-3	.	TRBD1	CASSLDNMDRVSYNEQFF	TGTGCCAGCAGCTTAGATAACATGGACAGGGTCTCCTACAATGAGCAGTTCTTC
TRBJ2-7	TRBV24-1	.	.	CATSDPGTDPYEQYF	TGTGCCACCAGTGACCCCGGGACTGATCCCTACGAGCAGTACTTC
TRBJ2-1	TRBV7-6	.	.	CASSLFSDEQFF	TGTGCCAGCAGCTTATTTTCCGATGAGCAGTTCTTC
TRBJ2-7	TRBV6-5	.	.	CASSYSRSYEQYF	TGTGCCAGCAGTTATTCCAGATCCTACGAGCAGTACTTC
TRBJ2-2	TRBV27	.	TRBD1	CASSFGMGGQGSTGELFF	TGTGCCAGCAGTTTCGGGATGGGGGGACAGGGAAGCACCGGGGAGCTGTTTTTT
TRBJ1-5	TRBV5-6	.	.	CASSHRASGNQPQHF	TGTGCCAGCAGCCACAGGGCTTCGGGCAATCAGCCCCAGCATTTT
TRBJ2-5	TRBV3-1/TRBV3-2	.	.	CASSPRIGDTRQTQYF	TGTGCCAGCAGCCCCCGTATAGGGGACACCAGACAGACCCAGTACTTC
TRBJ1-3	TRBV6-5	.	.	CATTPNGVSGNTIYF	TGTGCCACCACTCCTAACGGGGTCTCTGGAAACACCATATATTTT
TRBJ1-1	TRBV5-1	once	.	CASSKGDTEAFF	TGCGCCAGCAGCAAGGGGGACACTGAAGCTTTCTTT
TRBJ1-1	TRBV12-3/TRBV12-4	.	TRBD1	CASSHRQGEAFF	TGTGCCAGCAGTCATAGACAGGGTGAAGCTTTCTTT
TRBJ1-3	TRBV7-9	.	TRBD1	CASSLRGQTPSGNTIYF	TGTGCCAGCAGCTTACGGGGACAGACCCCCTCTGGAAACACCATATATTTT
TRBJ2-7	TRBV27	.	TRBD2	CASSLSGGPYEQYF	TGTGCCAGCAGTTTATCGGGAGGGCCCTACGAGCAGTACTTC
TRBJ1-3	TRBV4-1	.	.	CASSRGTLSSGNTIYF	TGCGCCAGCAGCCGGGGGACATTGAGCTCTGGAAACACCATATATTTT
TRBJ2-5	TRBV4-1	.	TRBD2	CARVAGAGLETQYF	TGCGCCCGAGTTGCCGGAGCGGGGTTGGAGACCCAGTACTTC
TRBJ2-3	TRBV4-3	.	.	CASSYSDRGGTQYF	TGCGCCAGCAGCTACTCCGACCGGGGAGGTACGCAGTATTTT
TRBJ1-5	TRBV7-2	few	TRBD1	CASSFLTGESLAQHF	TGTGCCAGCAGCTTTCTCACAGGGGAATCGTTAGCCCAGCATTTT
TRBJ1-6	TRBV27	.	.	CASSWGPTSNSPLHF	TGTGCCAGCAGTTGGGGGCCGACTTCTAATTCACCCCTCCACTTT
TRBJ1-5	TRBV30	.	TRBD1	CAWNRDRHSNQPQHF	TGTGCCTGGAATCGGGACAGGCATAGCAATCAGCCCCAGCATTTT
TRBJ1-2	TRBV10-3	.	.	CASKRDGRESLYGYTF	TGTGCCAGTAAGCGGGACGGTAGAGAATCGCTCTATGGCTACACCTTC
TRBJ2-1	TRBV5-4	.	TRBD2	CASSLGTSGRLHEQFF	TGTGCCAGCAGCTTGGGGACTAGCGGGAGGCTCCATGAGCAGTTCTTC
TRBJ1-1	TRBV10-3	.	TRBD1	CAIRGQANSNTEAFF	TGTGCCATCAGGGGACAGGCAAATTCGAACACTGAAGCTTTCTTT
TRBJ2-7	TRBV7-6	.	TRBD2	CASSLGPSGKVNEQYF	TGTGCCAGCAGCTTAGGGCCTAGCGGGAAAGTCAACGAGCAGTACTTC
TRBJ2-2	TRBV11-3	.	.	CASSPRTANTGELFF	TGTGCCAGCAGCCCGCGGACAGCCAACACCGGGGAGCTGTTTTTT
TRBJ1-5	TRBV7-8	once	.	CASSPGDNQPQHF	TGTGCCAGCAGTCCCGGGGACAATCAGCCCCAGCATTTT
TRBJ2-1	TRBV5-1	.	.	CASSLATGTHNEQFF	TGCGCCAGCAGCTTGGCCACCGGGACTCACAATGAGCAGTTCTTC
TRBJ1-4	TRBV21-1	.	.	CAQQGGRGSTNEKLFF	TGTGCCCAACAGGGGGGGCGCGGTTCCACTAATGAAAAACTGTTTTTT
TRBJ1-1	TRBV3-1/TRBV3-2	.	.	CASSQAETGRAFF	TGTGCCAGCAGCCAAGCAGAAACAGGGCGAGCTTTCTTT
TRBJ2-2	TRBV7-6	.	.	CASSLTFGVDGGELFF	TGTGCCAGCAGCTTAACCTTTGGAGTGGATGGCGGGGAGCTGTTTTTT
TRBJ2-3	TRBV5-1	few	.	CASSLVAASTDTQYF	TGCGCCAGCAGCTTGGTAGCAGCTAGCACAGATACGCAGTATTTT
TRBJ1-2	TRBV25-1	.	.	CASSDFAAGQAIYGYTF	TGTGCCAGCAGTGACTTCGCCGCGGGGCAGGCGATCTATGGCTACACCTTC
TRBJ1-5	TRBV6-2/TRBV6-3	.	.	CASSYVVRSGGVGPQHF	TGTGCCAGCAGTTACGTTGTCAGGTCGGGAGGGGTCGGTCCCCAGCATTTT
TRBJ1-2	TRBV2	.	.	CASSDATGQVGGYTF	TGTGCCAGCAGTGATGCCACTGGGCAGGTTGGTGGCTACACCTTC
TRBJ2-1	TRBV28	.	TRBD1	CASSLGTGGAGEQFF	TGTGCCAGCAGTTTGGGGACAGGGGGCGCGGGTGAGCAGTTCTTC
TRBJ1-5	TRBV28	.	.	CASRSESGDTGQPQHF	TGTGCCAGCAGGAGCGAATCAGGGGATACGGGGCAGCCCCAGCATTTT
TRBJ2-7	TRBV6-2/TRBV6-3	.	TRBD2	CASSYVPGGDEQYF	TGTGCCAGCAGTTACGTCCCGGGGGGGGACGAGCAGTACTTC
TRBJ1-5	TRBV19	.	TRBD1	CASSTPGQGYYQPQHF	TGTGCCAGTAGTACTCCGGGACAGGGATACTATCAGCCCCAGCATTTT
TRBJ1-2	TRBV6-2/TRBV6-3	.	.	CASSYSGRNSYGYTF	TGTGCCAGCAGTTACTCGGGCAGGAACTCCTATGGCTACACCTTC
TRBJ1-5	TRBV2	.	TRBD1	CASRPETGGVQPQHF	TGTGCCAGCAGGCCCGAGACAGGGGGCGTTCAGCCCCAGCATTTT
TRBJ1-5	TRBV15	.	.	CATSRDRGASQPQHF	TGTGCCACCAGCAGAGATCGGGGGGCTAGTCAGCCCCAGCATTTT
TRBJ1-5	TRBV6-5	.	.	CASPRGSNQPQHF	TGTGCCAGTCCAAGGGGTAGCAATCAGCCCCAGCATTTT